Sequencing of this T cell receptor beta chain was carried out in a study of blood T cell repertoires in COVID-19. Study as a whole: Material from acute and convalescent COVID-19 was sourced from the United States, Italy and Spain.

On this clone: One junction end does not reproduce the germline sequence, and a read error may be involved.

Germline loops: CDR1 SGHVS, CDR2 FNYEAQ. This CDR3 region has 14 residues. Sequenced by immunoSEQ multiplex PCR; TCRdb stores in-frame clones only, minus some. The sample contains more than 250,000 clones, roughly 87% of which appear only once. In terms of age and location, participants ranged from roughly 18 to 95 years and lived in about 25 US areas. Cohort placement rested on clinical history that participants reported themselves. Recovered Cohort 3 donors showed two negative PCRs, clearance, or symptom resolution. Sequences were obtained from PBMCs or T cells enriched from blood (not recorded which). The genes are TRBV7-6 and TRBJ1-1; 8 bases fit TRBD1. This sequence was found in a woman between 35 and 50 years old who had recovered from COVID-19. CDR3 amino acids: CASSLAAGTGTAFF. CDR3 in DNA: TGTGCCAGCAGCCTAGCGGCCGGGACAGGTACAGCTTTCTTT. The variable domain in full, with the rest retrieved from reference TRBV7-6 and TRBJ1-1, is GAGVSQSPRYKVTKRGQDVALRCDPISGHVSLYWYRQALGQGPEFLTYFNYEAQQDKSGLPNDRFSAERPEGSISTLTIQRTEQRDSAMYRCASSLAAGTGTAFFGQGTRLTVV.